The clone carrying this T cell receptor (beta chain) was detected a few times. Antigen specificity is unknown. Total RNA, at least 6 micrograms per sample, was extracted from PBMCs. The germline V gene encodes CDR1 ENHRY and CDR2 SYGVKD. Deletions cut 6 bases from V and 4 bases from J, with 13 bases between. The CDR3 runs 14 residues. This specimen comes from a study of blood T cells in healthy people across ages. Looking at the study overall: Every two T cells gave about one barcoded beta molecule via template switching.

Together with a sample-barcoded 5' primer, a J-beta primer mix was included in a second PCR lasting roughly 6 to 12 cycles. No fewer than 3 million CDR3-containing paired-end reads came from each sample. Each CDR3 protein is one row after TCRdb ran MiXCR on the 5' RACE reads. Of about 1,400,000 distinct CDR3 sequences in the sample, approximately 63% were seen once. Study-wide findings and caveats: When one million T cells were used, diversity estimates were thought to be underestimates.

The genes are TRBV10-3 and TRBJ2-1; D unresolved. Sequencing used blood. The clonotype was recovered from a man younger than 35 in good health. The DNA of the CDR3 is TGTGCCATCAGAGCTACGGACGTTTACAATGAGCAGTTCTTC. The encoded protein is CAIRATDVYNEQFF.